This TCR beta chain was obtained from a study of cytotoxic CD8 clonotypes in ibrutinib-treated CLL. The V and J ends lost 3 bases and 4 bases, in that order; junction bases with no gene match: 12. The CDR3 runs 16 residues. CDR1 KGHSH and CDR2 LQKENI come from the germline V gene. Concerning this clone: What it binds is unknown.

Overall study results and limits: Clonality showed a rise at ibrutinib response that reversed toward baseline at progression.

Clones were read by immunoSEQ multiplex PCR, and TCRdb kept only the in-frame ones, dropping some. Here the sample spans 160,000 or so clones, about 80% being singletons. The TCR sequence derives from a human donor with chronic lymphocytic leukemia. The source was PBMCs, collected after 12 months of ibrutinib treatment. J is TRBJ2-7 and V is TRBV18, with 7 bases identical to TRBD2. The CDR3 loop is CASSPSRGGSRYEQYF. The CDR3 DNA reads as TGTGCCAGCTCACCTTCACGGGGCGGGAGCAGGTACGAGCAGTACTTC.